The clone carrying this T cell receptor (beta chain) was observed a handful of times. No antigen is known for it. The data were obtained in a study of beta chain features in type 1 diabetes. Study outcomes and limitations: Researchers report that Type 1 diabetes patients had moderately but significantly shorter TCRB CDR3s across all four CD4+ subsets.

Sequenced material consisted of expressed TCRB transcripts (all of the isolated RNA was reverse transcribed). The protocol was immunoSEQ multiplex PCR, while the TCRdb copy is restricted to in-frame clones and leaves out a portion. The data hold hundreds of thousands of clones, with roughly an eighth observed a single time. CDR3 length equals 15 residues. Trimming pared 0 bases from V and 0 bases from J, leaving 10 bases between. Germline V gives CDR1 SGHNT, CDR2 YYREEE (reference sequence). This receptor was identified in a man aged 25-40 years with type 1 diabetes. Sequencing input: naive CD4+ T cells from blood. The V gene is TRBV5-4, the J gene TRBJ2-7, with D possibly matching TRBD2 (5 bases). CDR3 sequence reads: CASSLGGRGSYEQYF. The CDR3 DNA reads TGTGCCAGCAGCTTGGGAGGGAGAGGCTCCTACGAGCAGTACTTC.